This TCR beta chain was sequenced for a study of CXCR3-negative and CXCR3-positive naive CD8 T cells. Every CD8+ subset sample held some 300,000 flow-sorted cells, done in triplicate. UMI labels and 5' RACE were used to prepare the TRB cDNA libraries. TCRdb re-called the 5' RACE reads and catalogs CDR3 proteins one per entry, DNA excluded. Recorded for this sample: tens of thousands of distinct CDR3 sequences. Germline V gene lookup returns CDR1 LNHDA and CDR2 SQIVND (reference sequence). This CDR3 has 14 residues. Study-level points and caveats: In CXCR3-positive naive cells, the TRB CDR3s were more hydrophobic than in CXCR3-negative naive cells. Memory CD8+ cells had much lower diversity, and both naive subsets had comparably high diversity.

A remark on this clonotype: Its antigen is undetermined.

Sequencing used naive CXCR3+ CD8+ T cells from blood. Subset defined: CD45RO-CCR7+CD27+CD95- naive CD8+ T cells expressing CXCR3 (TNR3+). The sequence was obtained from a human donor in good health. Some clones in this sample may be carry-over from other donors' samples. The chain joins TRBV19 to TRBJ2-1; TCRdb indicates TRBD1, and absent DNA this call remains unverified. This CDR3 is CASKETPPYNEQFF.